Included here is one T cell receptor beta chain sequence, with context. What it binds is unknown. The time point: persistent/refractory GD, antithyroid drugs over 5 years with positive TRAb. TCR sequences were obtained from RNA taken from PBMCs. Investigators report Graves' disease was diagnosed under American Thyroid Association guidelines. An endocrinology unit in Xi'an, China, supplied the patients. The data are from a study of regulatory T cells in long-lasting Graves disease. Study-level background: Patients met the persistent Graves' disease definition after over 5 years of antithyroid drugs with positive TSH receptor antibodies. Overall study findings and caveats: Favored usage of TRBV28, TRBJ1-2 and TRBJ2-5 was recorded in persistent disease.

Sequencing libraries for TCR beta were prepared with iRepertoire HTBI primers and Arm-PCR of CDR3 regions. TCRdb re-derived calls from the multiplex PCR reads in MiXCR, one entry per CDR3 protein. Seen here are 600,000 to 800,000 distinct CDR3 sequences, approximately 29% observed once, and the top ten hold 35% to 55%. The germline gives CDR1 LNHDA, CDR2 SQIVND (reference sequence). Trimming left V 2 bases short and J 6 bases short, with 13 bases between. The CDR3 sequence is 14 residues long. Sequencing used peripheral blood mononuclear cells (PBMCs), obtained when the disease was refractory, from a patient treated with antithyroid drugs. The sequence was collected from a female donor with Graves disease. The V gene is TRBV19, the J gene TRBJ1-2, with D perhaps TRBD1 (5 bases). CDR3 sequence: CASSILDRLNGYTF. Here the CDR3 DNA reads TGTGCCAGTAGTATACTAGACAGACTCAATGGCTACACCTTC.